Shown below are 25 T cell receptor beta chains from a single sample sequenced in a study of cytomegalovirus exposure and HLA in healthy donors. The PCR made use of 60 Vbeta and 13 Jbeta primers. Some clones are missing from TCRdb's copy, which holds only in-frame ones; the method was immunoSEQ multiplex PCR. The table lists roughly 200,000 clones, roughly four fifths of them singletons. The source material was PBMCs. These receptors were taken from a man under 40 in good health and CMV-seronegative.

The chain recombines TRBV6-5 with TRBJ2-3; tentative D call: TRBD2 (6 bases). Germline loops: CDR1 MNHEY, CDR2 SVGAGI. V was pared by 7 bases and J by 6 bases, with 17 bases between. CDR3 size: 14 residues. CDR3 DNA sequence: TGTGCCAGCATGAGCGGCGGGAAGGGGGATACGCAGTATTTT. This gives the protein CASMSGGKGDTQYF.

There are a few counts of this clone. The CDR3 DNA sequence: TGTGCCAGCAGAAACCGGGACACACCCAATCAGCCCCAGCATTTT. Protein: CASRNRDTPNQPQHF. The V gene is TRBV5-4, the J gene TRBJ1-5, with D maybe TRBD1 (6 bases). Germline loops: CDR1 SGHNT, CDR2 YYREEE (reference sequence). V was trimmed by 5 bases and J by 3 bases, leaving 15 bases between them. The CDR3 sequence is 15 residues long.

The CDR3, as DNA: TGCAGCGTTGGGACAGGGGTACAACACACTGAAGCTTTCTTT. Its translation: CSVGTGVQHTEAFF. This chain connects TRBV29-1 to TRBJ1-1; 9 bases fit TRBD1. V trimming: 4 bases; J trimming: 3 bases; junction bases outside the gene matches: 6. This CDR3 comprises 14 residues. Germline V gives CDR1 SQVTM, CDR2 ANQGSEA. The full variable domain, in which reference TRBV29-1 and TRBJ1-1 provide the parts outside the CDR3, is SAVISQKPSRDICQRGTSLTIQCQVDSQVTMMFWYRQQPGQSLTLIATANQGSEATYESGFVIDKFPISRPNLTFSTLTVSNMSPEDSSIYLCSVGTGVQHTEAFFGQGTRLTVV.

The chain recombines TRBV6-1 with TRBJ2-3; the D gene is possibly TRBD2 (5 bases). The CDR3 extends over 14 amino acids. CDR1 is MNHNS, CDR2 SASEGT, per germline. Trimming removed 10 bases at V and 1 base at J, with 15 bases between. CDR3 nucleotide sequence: TGTGCCACCTCTCTGGTCGGGGGCACAGATACGCAGTATTTT. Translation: CATSLVGGTDTQYF.

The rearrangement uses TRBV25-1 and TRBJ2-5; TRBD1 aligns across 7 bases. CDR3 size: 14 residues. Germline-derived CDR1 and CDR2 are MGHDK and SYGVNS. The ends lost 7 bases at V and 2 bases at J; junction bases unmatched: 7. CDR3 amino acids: CASNTGQAQETQYF. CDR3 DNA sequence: TGTGCCAGCAATACTGGACAGGCTCAAGAGACCCAGTACTTC. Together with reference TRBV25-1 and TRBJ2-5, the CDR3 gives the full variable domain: EADIYQTPRYLVIGTGKKITLECSQTMGHDKMYWYQQDPGMELHLIHYSYGVNSTEKGDLSSESTVSRIRTEHFPLTLESARPSHTSQYLCASNTGQAQETQYFGPGTRLLVL.

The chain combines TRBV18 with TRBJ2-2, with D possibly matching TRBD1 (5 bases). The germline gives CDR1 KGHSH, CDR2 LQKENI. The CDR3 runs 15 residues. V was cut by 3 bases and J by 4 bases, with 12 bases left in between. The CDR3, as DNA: TGTGCCAGCTCACCGGCCCAGGGAATCACCGGGGAGCTGTTTTTT. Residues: CASSPAQGITGELFF.

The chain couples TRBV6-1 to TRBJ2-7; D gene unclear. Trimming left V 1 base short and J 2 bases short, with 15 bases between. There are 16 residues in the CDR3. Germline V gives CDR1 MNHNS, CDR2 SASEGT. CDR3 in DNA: TGTGCCAGCAGTGAAGATTTAAGAGGCCTCACCTACGAGCAGTACTTC. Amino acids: CASSEDLRGLTYEQYF.

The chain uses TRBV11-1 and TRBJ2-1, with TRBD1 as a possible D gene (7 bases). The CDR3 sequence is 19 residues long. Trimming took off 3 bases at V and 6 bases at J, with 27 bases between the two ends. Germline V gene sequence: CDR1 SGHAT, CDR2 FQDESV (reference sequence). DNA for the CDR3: TGTGCCAGCAGCTTTAGACTGACAGGGTGGGGGGAAGAGGTCAATGAGCAGTTCTTC. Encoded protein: CASSFRLTGWGEEVNEQFF.

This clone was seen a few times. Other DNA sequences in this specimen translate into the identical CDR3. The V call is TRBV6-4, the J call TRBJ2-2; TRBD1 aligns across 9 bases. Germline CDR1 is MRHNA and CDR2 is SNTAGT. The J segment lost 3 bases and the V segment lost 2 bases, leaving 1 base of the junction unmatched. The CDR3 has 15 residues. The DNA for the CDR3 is TGTGCCAGCAGTGACCGGACAGGGGACACCGGGGAGCTGTTTTTT. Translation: CASSDRTGDTGELFF.

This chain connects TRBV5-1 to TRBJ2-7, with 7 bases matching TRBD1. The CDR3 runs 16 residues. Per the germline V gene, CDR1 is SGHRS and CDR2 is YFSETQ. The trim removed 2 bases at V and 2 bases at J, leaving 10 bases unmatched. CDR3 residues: CASSFSDRSAAYEQYF. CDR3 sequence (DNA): TGCGCCAGCAGCTTCTCGGACAGGAGCGCGGCCTACGAGCAGTACTTC.

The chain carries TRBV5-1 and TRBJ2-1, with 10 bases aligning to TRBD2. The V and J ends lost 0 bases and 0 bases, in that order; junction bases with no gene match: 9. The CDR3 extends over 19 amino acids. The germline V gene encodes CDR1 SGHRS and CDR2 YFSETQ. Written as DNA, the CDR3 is TGCGCCAGCAGCTTGGATCCCCGGCTAGCGGGGGACTCCTACAATGAGCAGTTCTTC. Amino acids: CASSLDPRLAGDSYNEQFF.

In DNA, the CDR3 is TGCGCCAGCAGCTTGGAGGGACAGGGGCATTCACCCCTCCACTTT. Amino acids: CASSLEGQGHSPLHF. The chain couples TRBV5-1 to TRBJ1-6, with 10 bases lining up with TRBD1. Per germline, CDR1 SGHRS and CDR2 YFSETQ. The CDR3 covers 15 residues. The junction had 2 bases not matched to a gene; V was cut back by 0 bases and J by 8 bases.

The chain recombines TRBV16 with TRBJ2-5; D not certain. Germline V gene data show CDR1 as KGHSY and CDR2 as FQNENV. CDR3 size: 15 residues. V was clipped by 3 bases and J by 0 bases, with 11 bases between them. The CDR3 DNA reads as TGTGCCAGCAGCCAGTCAGAGACATACCAAGAGACCCAGTACTTC. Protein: CASSQSETYQETQYF.

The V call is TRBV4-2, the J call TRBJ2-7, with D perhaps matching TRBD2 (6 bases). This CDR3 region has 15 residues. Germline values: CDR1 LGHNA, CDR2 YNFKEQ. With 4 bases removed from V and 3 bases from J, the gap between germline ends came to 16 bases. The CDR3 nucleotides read TGTGCCAGCAGCCTCGACCGGGGACTCTTCTACGAGCAGTACTTC. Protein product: CASSLDRGLFYEQYF.

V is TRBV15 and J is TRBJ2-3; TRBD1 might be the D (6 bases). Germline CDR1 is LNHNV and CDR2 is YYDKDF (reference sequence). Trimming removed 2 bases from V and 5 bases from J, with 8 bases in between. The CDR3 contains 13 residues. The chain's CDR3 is CATSRQQGDTQYF. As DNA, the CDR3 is TGTGCCACCAGCAGACAACAGGGAGATACGCAGTATTTT.

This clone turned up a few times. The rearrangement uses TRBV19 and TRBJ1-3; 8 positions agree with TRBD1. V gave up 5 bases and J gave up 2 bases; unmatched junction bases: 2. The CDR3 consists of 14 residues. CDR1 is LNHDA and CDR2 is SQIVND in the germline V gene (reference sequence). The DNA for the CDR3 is TGTGCCAGTAGTCTGACAGGGGCTGGAAACACCATATATTTT. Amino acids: CASSLTGAGNTIYF.

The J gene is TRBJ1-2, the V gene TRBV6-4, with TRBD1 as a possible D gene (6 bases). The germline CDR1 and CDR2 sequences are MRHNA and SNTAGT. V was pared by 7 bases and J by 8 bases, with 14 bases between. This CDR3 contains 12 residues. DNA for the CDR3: TGTGCCAGCAAGGACAGCCTCTGGGGCTACACCTTC. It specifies CASKDSLWGYTF.

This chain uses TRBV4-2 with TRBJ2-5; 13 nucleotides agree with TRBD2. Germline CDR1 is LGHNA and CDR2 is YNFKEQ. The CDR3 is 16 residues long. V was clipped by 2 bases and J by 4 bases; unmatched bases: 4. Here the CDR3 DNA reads TGTGCCAGCAGCCAAACTAGCGGGAGGGCTCGAGAGACCCAGTACTTC. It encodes CASSQTSGRARETQYF.

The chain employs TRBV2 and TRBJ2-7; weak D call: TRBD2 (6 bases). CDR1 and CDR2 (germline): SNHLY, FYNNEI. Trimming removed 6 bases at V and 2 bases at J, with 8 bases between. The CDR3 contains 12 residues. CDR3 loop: CASRGGAYEQYF. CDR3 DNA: TGTGCCAGCAGGGGCGGGGCCTACGAGCAGTACTTC. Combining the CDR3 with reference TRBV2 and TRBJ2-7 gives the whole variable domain EPEVTQTPSHQVTQMGQEVILRCVPISNHLYFYWYRQILGQKVEFLVSFYNNEISEKSEIFDDQFSVERPDGSNFTLKIRSTKLEDSAMYFCASRGGAYEQYFGPGTRLTVT.

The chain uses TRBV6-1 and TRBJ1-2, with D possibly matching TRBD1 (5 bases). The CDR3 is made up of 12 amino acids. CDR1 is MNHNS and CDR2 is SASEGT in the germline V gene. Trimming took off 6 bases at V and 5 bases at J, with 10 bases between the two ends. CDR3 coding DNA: TGTGCCAGCAGCCTGACAGATTATGGCTACACCTTC. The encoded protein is CASSLTDYGYTF.

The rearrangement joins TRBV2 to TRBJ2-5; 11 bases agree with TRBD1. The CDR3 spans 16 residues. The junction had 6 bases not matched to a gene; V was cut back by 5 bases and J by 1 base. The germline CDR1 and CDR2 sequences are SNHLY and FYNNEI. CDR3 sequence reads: CASSRGGQGGQETQYF. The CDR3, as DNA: TGTGCCAGCAGTCGGGGGGGACAGGGGGGCCAAGAGACCCAGTACTTC.

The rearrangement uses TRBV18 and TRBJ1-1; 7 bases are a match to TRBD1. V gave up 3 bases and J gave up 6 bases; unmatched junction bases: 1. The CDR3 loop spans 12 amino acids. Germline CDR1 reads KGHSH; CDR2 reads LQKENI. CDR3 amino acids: CASSPGTAEAFF. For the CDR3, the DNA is TGTGCCAGCTCACCGGGGACAGCTGAAGCTTTCTTT. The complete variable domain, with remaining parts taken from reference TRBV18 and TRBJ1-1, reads NAGVMQNPRHLVRRRGQEARLRCSPMKGHSHVYWYRQLPEEGLKFMVYLQKENIIDESGMPKERFSAEFPKEGPSILRIQQVVRGDSAAYFCASSPGTAEAFFGQGTRLTVV.

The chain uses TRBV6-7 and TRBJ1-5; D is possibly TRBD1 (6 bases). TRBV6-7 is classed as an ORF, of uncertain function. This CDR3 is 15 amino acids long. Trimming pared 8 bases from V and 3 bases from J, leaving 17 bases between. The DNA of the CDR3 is TGTGCCAGCTCGAGATGCCGGGACACCAATCAGCCCCAGCATTTT. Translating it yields CASSRCRDTNQPQHF.

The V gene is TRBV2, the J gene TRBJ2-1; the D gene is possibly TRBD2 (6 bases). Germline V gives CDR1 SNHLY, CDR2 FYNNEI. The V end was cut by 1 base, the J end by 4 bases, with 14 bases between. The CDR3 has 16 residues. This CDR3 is CASSEVGTGLYNEQFF. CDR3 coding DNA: TGTGCCAGCAGTGAAGTGGGAACGGGACTGTACAATGAGCAGTTCTTC.

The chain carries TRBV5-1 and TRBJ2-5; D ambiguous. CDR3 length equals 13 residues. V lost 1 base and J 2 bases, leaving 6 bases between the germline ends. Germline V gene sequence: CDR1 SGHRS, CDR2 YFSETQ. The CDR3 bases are TGCGCCAGCAGCTTGTGGCAGCAAGAGACCCAGTACTTC. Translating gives CASSLWQQETQYF.